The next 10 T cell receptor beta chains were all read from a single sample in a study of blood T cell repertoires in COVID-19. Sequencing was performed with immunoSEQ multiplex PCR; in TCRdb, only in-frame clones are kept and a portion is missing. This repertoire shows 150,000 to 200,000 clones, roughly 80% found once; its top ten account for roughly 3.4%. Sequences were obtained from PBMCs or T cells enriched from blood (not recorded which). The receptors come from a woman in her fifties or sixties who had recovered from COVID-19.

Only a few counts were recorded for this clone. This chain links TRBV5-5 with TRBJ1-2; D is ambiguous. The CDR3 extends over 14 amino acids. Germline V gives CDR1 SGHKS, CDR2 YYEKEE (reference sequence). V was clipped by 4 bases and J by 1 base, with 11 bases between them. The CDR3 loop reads CASSPVQDNYGYTF. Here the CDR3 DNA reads TGTGCCAGCAGCCCAGTACAAGATAACTATGGCTACACCTTC.

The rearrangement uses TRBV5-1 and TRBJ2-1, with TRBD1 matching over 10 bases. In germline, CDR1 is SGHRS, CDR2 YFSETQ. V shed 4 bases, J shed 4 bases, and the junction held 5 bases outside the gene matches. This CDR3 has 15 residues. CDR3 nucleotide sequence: TGCGCCAGCAGCGCGTGGGACAGGGGATACAATGAGCAGTTCTTC. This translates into CASSAWDRGYNEQFF. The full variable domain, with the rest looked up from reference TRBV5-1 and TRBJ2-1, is KAGVTQTPRYLIKTRGQQVTLSCSPISGHRSVSWYQQTPGQGLQFLFEYFSETQRNKGNFPGRFSGRQFSNSRSEMNVSTLELGDSALYLCASSAWDRGYNEQFFGPGTRLTVL.

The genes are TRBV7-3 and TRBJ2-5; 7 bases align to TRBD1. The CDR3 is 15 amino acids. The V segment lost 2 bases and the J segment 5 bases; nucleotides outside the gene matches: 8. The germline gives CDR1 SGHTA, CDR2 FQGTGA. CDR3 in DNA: TGTGCCAGCAGCTTAGGTGGGACAGCATGGGAGACCCAGTACTTC. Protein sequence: CASSLGGTAWETQYF.

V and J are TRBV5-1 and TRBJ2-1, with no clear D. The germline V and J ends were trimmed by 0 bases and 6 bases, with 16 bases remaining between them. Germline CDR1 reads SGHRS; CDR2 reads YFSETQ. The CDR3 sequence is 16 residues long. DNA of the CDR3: TGCGCCAGCAGCTTGGGAGGCGTCCGCGCCCTCAATGAGCAGTTCTTC. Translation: CASSLGGVRALNEQFF. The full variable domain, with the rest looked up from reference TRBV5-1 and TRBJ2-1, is KAGVTQTPRYLIKTRGQQVTLSCSPISGHRSVSWYQQTPGQGLQFLFEYFSETQRNKGNFPGRFSGRQFSNSRSEMNVSTLELGDSALYLCASSLGGVRALNEQFFGPGTRLTVL.

CDR3 loop: CASSPDRGPDGYTF. The CDR3 bases are TGTGCCAGCAGCCCCGACAGGGGACCGGATGGCTACACCTTC. The chain has TRBV19 and TRBJ1-2; 8 bases are shared with TRBD1. Germline lookup yields CDR1 LNHDA and CDR2 SQIVND (reference sequence). V dropped 9 bases and J dropped 6; count of bases not matched to a gene: 12. The CDR3 spans 14 residues.

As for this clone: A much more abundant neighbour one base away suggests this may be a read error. The CDR3 DNA sequence: TGTGCCAGCAGCTTGGGAGGGGACGAGCAGTACTTC. It encodes CASSLGGDEQYF. The chain combines TRBV7-9 with TRBJ2-7, with 7 bases that match TRBD2. Germline values: CDR1 SEHNR, CDR2 FQNEAQ (reference sequence). This CDR3 has 12 amino acids. Trimming cost V 3 bases and J 5 bases; bases outside gene matches: 1.

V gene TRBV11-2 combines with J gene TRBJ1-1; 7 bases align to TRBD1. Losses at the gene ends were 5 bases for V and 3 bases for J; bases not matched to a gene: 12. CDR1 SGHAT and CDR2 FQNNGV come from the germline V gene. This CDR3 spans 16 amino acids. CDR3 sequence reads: CASSPVYRGGDTEAFF. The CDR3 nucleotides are TGTGCCAGCAGCCCGGTATACAGGGGCGGGGACACTGAAGCTTTCTTT.

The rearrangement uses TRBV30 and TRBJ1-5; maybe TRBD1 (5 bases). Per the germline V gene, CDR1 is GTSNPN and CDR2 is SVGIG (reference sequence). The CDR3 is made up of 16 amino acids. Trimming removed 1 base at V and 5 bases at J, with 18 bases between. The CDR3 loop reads CAWSEGMGGNYQPQHF. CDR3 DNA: TGTGCCTGGAGTGAGGGGATGGGAGGGAATTATCAGCCCCAGCATTTT.

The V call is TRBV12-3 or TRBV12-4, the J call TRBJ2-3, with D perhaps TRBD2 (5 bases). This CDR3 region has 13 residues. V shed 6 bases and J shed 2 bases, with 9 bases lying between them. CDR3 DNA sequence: TGTGCCAGCAGAGTAGCGAACACAGATACGCAGTATTTT. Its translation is CASRVANTDTQYF.

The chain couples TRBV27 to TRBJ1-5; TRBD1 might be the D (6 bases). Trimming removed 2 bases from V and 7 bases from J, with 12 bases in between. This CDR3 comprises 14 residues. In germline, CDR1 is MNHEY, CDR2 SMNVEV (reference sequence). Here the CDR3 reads CASSLIGGGQPQHF. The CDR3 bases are TGTGCCAGCAGTTTAATAGGGGGTGGCCAGCCCCAGCATTTT.